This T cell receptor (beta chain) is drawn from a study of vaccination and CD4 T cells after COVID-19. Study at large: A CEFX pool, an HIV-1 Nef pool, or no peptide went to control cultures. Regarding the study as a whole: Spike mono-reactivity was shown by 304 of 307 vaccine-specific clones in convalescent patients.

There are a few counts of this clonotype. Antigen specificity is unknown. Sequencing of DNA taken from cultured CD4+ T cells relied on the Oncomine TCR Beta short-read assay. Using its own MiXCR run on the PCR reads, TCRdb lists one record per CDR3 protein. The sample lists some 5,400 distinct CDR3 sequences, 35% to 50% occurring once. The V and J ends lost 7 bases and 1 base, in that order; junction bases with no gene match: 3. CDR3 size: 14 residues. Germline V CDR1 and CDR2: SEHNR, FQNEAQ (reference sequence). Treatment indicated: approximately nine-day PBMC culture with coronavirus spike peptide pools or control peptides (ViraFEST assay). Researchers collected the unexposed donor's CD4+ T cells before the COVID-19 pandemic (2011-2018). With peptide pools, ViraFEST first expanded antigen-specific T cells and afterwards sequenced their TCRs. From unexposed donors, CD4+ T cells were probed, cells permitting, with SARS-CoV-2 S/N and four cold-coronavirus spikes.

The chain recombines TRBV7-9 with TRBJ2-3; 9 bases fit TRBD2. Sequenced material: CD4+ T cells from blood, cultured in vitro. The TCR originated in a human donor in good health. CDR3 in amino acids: CASTIAGGTDTQYF. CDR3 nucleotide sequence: TGTGCCAGCACTATAGCGGGGGGCACAGATACGCAGTATTTT.